Each of the 13 T cell receptor beta chains below was sequenced from the same sample in a study of cytomegalovirus exposure and HLA in healthy donors. The PCR ran on 60 Vbeta and 13 Jbeta primers. The protocol was immunoSEQ multiplex PCR, while the TCRdb copy is restricted to in-frame clones and leaves out a portion. This sample has 130,000 to 150,000 clones, with about four fifths found just once. The sample taken for sequencing was PBMCs. These receptors came from a young woman in good health and CMV-seropositive.

V and J are TRBV13 and TRBJ2-5, with D maybe TRBD1 (5 bases). Germline lookup yields CDR1 PRHDT and CDR2 FYEKMQ (reference sequence). This CDR3 has 14 residues. V was cut by 1 base and J by 2 bases, with 8 bases left in between. CDR3 sequence reads: CASSLAQGQETQYF. In nucleotides, the CDR3 is TGTGCCAGCAGCTTAGCCCAGGGACAAGAGACCCAGTACTTC. The whole variable domain, filled in from reference TRBV13 and TRBJ2-5, reads AAGVIQSPRHLIKEKRETATLKCYPIPRHDTVYWYQQGPGQDPQFLISFYEKMQSDKGSIPDRFSAQQFSDYHSELNMSSLELGDSALYFCASSLAQGQETQYFGPGTRLLVL.

The rearrangement links TRBV5-5 to TRBJ2-1; D call uncertain. V lost 0 bases to trimming and J lost 6 bases, with 10 bases between them. Germline assignment: CDR1 SGHKS and CDR2 YYEKEE (reference sequence). This CDR3 is built from 14 residues. The CDR3 nucleotides are TGTGCCAGCAGCTTGGTCACGGTTTCCAATGAGCAGTTCTTC. Residues: CASSLVTVSNEQFF.

V gene TRBV4-1 combines with J gene TRBJ2-7; possibly TRBD1 for D (6 bases). V was cut by 4 bases and J by 1 base, with 14 bases left in between. Germline lookup yields CDR1 MGHRA and CDR2 YSYEKL. The CDR3 has 15 residues. The CDR3 spells CASSREMTGSYEQYF. CDR3 nucleotide sequence: TGCGCCAGCAGCCGGGAAATGACAGGTTCCTACGAGCAGTACTTC.

The genes are TRBV13 and TRBJ1-1, with D hard to call. CDR3 length: 13 amino acids. V lost 5 bases, J lost 4 bases, and 11 bases lay in between. Germline CDR1 and CDR2: PRHDT and FYEKMQ (reference sequence). The CDR3 loop is CASSQDTFTEAFF. In DNA form, the CDR3 reads TGTGCCAGCAGCCAGGATACCTTCACTGAAGCTTTCTTT. Complete variable domain (other parts from reference TRBV13 and TRBJ1-1): AAGVIQSPRHLIKEKRETATLKCYPIPRHDTVYWYQQGPGQDPQFLISFYEKMQSDKGSIPDRFSAQQFSDYHSELNMSSLELGDSALYFCASSQDTFTEAFFGQGTRLTVV.

This clone was observed a single time. The J gene is TRBJ2-1, the V gene TRBV5-1; 9 nucleotides match TRBD1. The CDR3 length is 16 residues. Losses at the gene ends were 4 bases for V and 3 bases for J; bases not matched to a gene: 8. Looked up from germline, CDR1 is SGHRS and CDR2 is YFSETQ. The DNA of the CDR3 is TGCGCCAGCAGCCGAAGACAGGGGGTCTTCTACAATGAGCAGTTCTTC. The encoded protein is CASSRRQGVFYNEQFF.

The V call is TRBV6-6, the J call TRBJ1-3; D is uncertain. This CDR3 spans 16 amino acids. CDR1 and CDR2 from the germline V gene are MNHNY and SVGAGI (reference sequence). V shed 2 bases and J shed 0 bases, with 11 bases lying between them. CDR3 bases: TGTGCCAGCAGTTACGGGCAGTCCGGCTCTGGAAACACCATATATTTT. It translates to CASSYGQSGSGNTIYF.

The V gene is TRBV7-9, the J gene TRBJ2-5; 12 nucleotides agree with TRBD1. The closer fit of TRBJ2-7 to the DNA end suggests the J call may be wrong. This CDR3 region has 15 residues. Per the germline V gene, CDR1 is SEHNR and CDR2 is FQNEAQ (reference sequence). CDR3 sequence (DNA): TGTGCCAGCAGCTTAGGGGGGACAGGGGGCAACGAGCAGTACTTC. It translates to CASSLGGTGGNEQYF.

The chain carries TRBV6-5 and TRBJ1-1; perhaps TRBD1 as D (5 bases). Germline CDR1 is MNHEY and CDR2 is SVGAGI. The V end was cut by 5 bases, the J end by 4 bases, with 11 bases between. CDR3 size: 13 residues. CDR3 bases: TGTGCCAGCAGTGGAAGGGGCGGCACTGAAGCTTTCTTT. It translates to CASSGRGGTEAFF.

The chain links TRBV14 to TRBJ2-7; 7 bases align to TRBD1. Trimming removed 3 bases from V and 0 bases from J; junction bases left unmatched: 14. There are 18 residues in the CDR3. CDR1 SGHDN and CDR2 FVKESK come from the germline V gene. CDR3 residues: CASSQLHPGTESSYEQYF. CDR3 in DNA: TGTGCCAGCAGCCAGTTACACCCCGGGACAGAGAGCTCCTACGAGCAGTACTTC. Full variable domain (rest looked up from reference TRBV14 and TRBJ2-7): EAGVTQFPSHSVIEKGQTVTLRCDPISGHDNLYWYRRVMGKEIKFLLHFVKESKQDESGMPNNRFLAERTGGTYSTLKVQPAELEDSGVYFCASSQLHPGTESSYEQYFGPGTRLTVT.

This sequence joins TRBV5-4 and TRBJ1-1; D is unclear. This CDR3 has 13 residues. Germline lookup yields CDR1 SGHNT and CDR2 YYREEE (reference sequence). V was shortened by 0 bases and J by 4 bases, with 7 bases between the two germline ends. CDR3 loop: CASSLGEGTEAFF. DNA for the CDR3: TGTGCCAGCAGCTTGGGGGAGGGCACTGAAGCTTTCTTT. The full variable domain, rest sourced from reference TRBV5-4 and TRBJ1-1, is ETGVTQSPTHLIKTRGQQVTLRCSSQSGHNTVSWYQQALGQGPQFIFQYYREEENGRGNFPPRFSGLQFPNYSSELNVNALELDDSALYLCASSLGEGTEAFFGQGTRLTVV.

This chain connects TRBV29-1 to TRBJ1-2, with a weak D call TRBD1 (6 bases). The CDR3 sequence is 16 residues long. V gave up 0 bases and J gave up 4 bases, with 18 bases separating them. In germline, CDR1 is SQVTM, CDR2 ANQGSEA. The CDR3 sequence is CSVEDRRGGAVYGYTF. CDR3 DNA sequence: TGCAGCGTTGAAGATCGCCGAGGGGGGGCTGTCTATGGCTACACCTTC.

The chain carries TRBV10-1 and TRBJ2-2; 8 nucleotides line up with TRBD2. Unmatched junction bases numbered 4, after V lost 6 bases and J lost 1 base. CDR3 length: 15 amino acids. Germline-derived CDR1 and CDR2 are WNHNN and SYGVQD (reference sequence). DNA for the CDR3: TGCGCCAGCAGCCTGGGACTAGGGAACACCGGGGAGCTGTTTTTT. Translating it yields CASSLGLGNTGELFF.

The chain has TRBV25-1 and TRBJ1-1; D is undetermined. The germline V and J ends were trimmed by 3 bases and 4 bases, with 9 bases remaining between them. The CDR3 runs 13 residues. CDR1 and CDR2 from the germline V gene are MGHDK and SYGVNS. CDR3 DNA sequence: TGTGCCAGCAGTGATGGGAGTAGCACTGAAGCTTTCTTT. It encodes CASSDGSSTEAFF.